Presented here are 8 T cell receptor beta chains from one specimen sequenced in a study of a mutant IDH1 vaccine in newly diagnosed glioma. Time point: baseline, week 1 (first vaccination visit). Treatment: pre-vaccination baseline after standard-of-care therapy. Sequencing was performed with immunoSEQ multiplex PCR; in TCRdb, only in-frame clones are kept and a portion is missing. This table has about 38,000 clones, around 90% appearing once. This sample comprised PBMCs, obtained from a glioma patient treated with radiotherapy, temozolomide or both. These receptors were taken from a man between 18 and 29 years old with glioma.

The chain combines TRBV5-1 with TRBJ2-5; no clear D. V was clipped by 1 base and J by 2 bases, with 3 bases between them. In germline, CDR1 is SGHRS, CDR2 YFSETQ. The CDR3 consists of 12 residues. The CDR3 DNA reads as TGCGCCAGCAGCTTGCAGCAAGAGACCCAGTACTTC. This gives the protein CASSLQQETQYF.

The table lists this clone with a count of one. The V gene is TRBV6-4, the J gene TRBJ1-1; D gene unclear. Germline CDR1 MRHNA, CDR2 SNTAGT. V lost 6 bases and J 1 base, leaving 9 bases between the germline ends. The CDR3 runs to 13 residues. The DNA of the CDR3 is TGTGCCAGCAGCGCCAATACGAACACTGAAGCTTTCTTT. Its protein is CASSANTNTEAFF.

The chain carries TRBV5-4 and TRBJ2-7; D remains ambiguous. This CDR3 comprises 12 residues. V was trimmed by 0 bases and J by 7 bases, leaving 8 bases between them. CDR1 and CDR2 from the germline V gene are SGHNT and YYREEE (reference sequence). The CDR3 DNA follows: TGTGCCAGCAGCTTGGAAGTGGGGGAGCAGTACTTC. Amino acids: CASSLEVGEQYF.

This rearrangement joins TRBV5-4 to TRBJ2-5, with a possible D match to TRBD1 (6 bases). The germline gives CDR1 SGHNT, CDR2 YYREEE (reference sequence). The V end lost 4 bases, the J end lost 2 bases, and 9 bases lay between the germline ends. The CDR3 extends over 13 amino acids. The CDR3 coding sequence is TGTGCCAGCAGCCGAGACAGGCAAGAGACCCAGTACTTC. Amino acid sequence: CASSRDRQETQYF.

The V call is TRBV5-6, the J call TRBJ1-2; no firm D call. The CDR3 spans 11 residues. V lost 4 bases to trimming and J lost 2 bases, with 3 bases between them. Germline V gives CDR1 SGHDT, CDR2 YYEEEE. The CDR3 coding sequence is TGTGCCAGCAGCGGGAACTATGGCTACACCTTC. It specifies CASSGNYGYTF.

This chain uses TRBV5-4 with TRBJ2-1; no clear D gene. Germline V gives CDR1 SGHNT, CDR2 YYREEE (reference sequence). Between the trimmed V and J ends, which lost 4 bases and 9 bases, there was a span of 14 bases. The CDR3 runs 13 residues. For the CDR3, the DNA is TGTGCCAGCAGCCCCCGTGTAGTGTCTGAGCAGTTCTTC. It specifies CASSPRVVSEQFF. The whole variable domain, remainder taken from reference TRBV5-4 and TRBJ2-1, is ETGVTQSPTHLIKTRGQQVTLRCSSQSGHNTVSWYQQALGQGPQFIFQYYREEENGRGNFPPRFSGLQFPNYSSELNVNALELDDSALYLCASSPRVVSEQFFGPGTRLTVL.

The chain is built from TRBV5-6 and TRBJ2-7, with D possibly being TRBD1 (5 bases). CDR1 SGHDT and CDR2 YYEEEE come from the germline V gene. The germline V and J ends were trimmed by 4 bases and 2 bases, with 16 bases remaining between them. The CDR3 covers 15 residues. CDR3 nucleotide sequence: TGTGCCAGCAGCCCCCGAGCAGGGCCGGCCTACGAGCAGTACTTC. Protein product: CASSPRAGPAYEQYF.

The chain carries TRBV7-2 and TRBJ1-2; no clear D gene. Germline values: CDR1 SGHTA, CDR2 FQGNSA. The length of the CDR3 is 15 residues. V gave up 5 bases and J gave up 4 bases, with 17 bases separating them. DNA for the CDR3: TGTGCCAGCAGCCAAACAACGGCTTCAAGCTATGGCTACACCTTC. Its translation: CASSQTTASSYGYTF.